What follows describes a single TCR beta chain. Antigen: not known. This may come from a read error, since a much larger clone is one base off. Documented time point: newly diagnosed GD, antithyroid drugs for less than 3 months. PBMC RNA served as the TCR library source. The source of the sample is a study of regulatory T cells in long-lasting Graves disease. For the study at large: Newly diagnosed Graves' patients took antithyroid drugs under 3 months.

V shed 1 base and J 6 bases; nucleotides not matched to a gene: 5. This CDR3 has 15 amino acids. Germline assignment: CDR1 MDHEN and CDR2 SYDVKM. Study-wide findings and caveats: TRBV28, TRBJ1-2 and TRBJ2-5 were segments that persistent disease favored.

Arm-PCR of CDR3 regions with iRepertoire HTBI primers generated TCR beta libraries. TCRdb reprocessed the multiplex PCR reads with MiXCR, giving one entry per CDR3 protein. The table has 300,000 to 400,000 distinct CDR3 sequences, over 15% seen once. This same sample was also part of a study on T cells in Graves' hyperthyroidism and ophthalmopathy.

This sequence joins TRBV28 and TRBJ2-1; 8 bases line up with TRBD2. This receptor was identified in a man aged 40-49 years with Graves disease. Specimen: peripheral blood mononuclear cells (PBMCs), collected at new diagnosis, from a patient treated with antithyroid drugs. CDR3 protein: CASSLFRGGPNEQFF. CDR3 DNA: TGTGCCAGCAGTTTATTCCGGGGGGGGCCCAATGAGCAGTTCTTC.